The 27 T cell receptor beta chains below were found in one sample sequenced in a study of blood T cell repertoires in COVID-19. TCRdb keeps only in-frame clones here, not all; method: immunoSEQ multiplex PCR. The table has some 150,000 clones, approximately 90% seen once. The sample consisted of peripheral blood. The receptors come from a woman between 50 and 59 years old with active or convalescent COVID-19.

This sequence joins TRBV7-2 and TRBJ2-1; TRBD2 agrees at 10 bases. Germline values: CDR1 SGHTA, CDR2 FQGNSA. The J segment lost 6 bases and the V segment lost 4 bases, leaving 6 bases of the junction unmatched. This CDR3 contains 15 residues. The chain's CDR3 is CASSSSGGASNEQFF. The CDR3 DNA follows: TGTGCCAGCAGCTCAAGCGGGGGGGCATCCAATGAGCAGTTCTTC.

The chain has TRBV7-2 and TRBJ1-5; D is uncertain. Germline CDR1 and CDR2: SGHTA and FQGNSA. Trimming stripped 1 base from V and 1 base from J, with 5 bases between. The CDR3 is made up of 14 amino acids. The CDR3 spells CASSLVRSNQPQHF. CDR3 sequence (DNA): TGTGCCAGCAGCTTAGTCCGGAGCAATCAGCCCCAGCATTTT.

This chain connects TRBV24-1 to TRBJ2-3; TRBD1 agrees at 8 bases. V was pared by 3 bases and J by 3 bases, with 7 bases of the junction left unmatched. This CDR3 has 16 residues. CDR1 and CDR2 from the germline V gene are KGHDR and SFDVKD. Here the CDR3 DNA reads TGTGCCACCAGTGATGGTACAGGGGGGTGGACAGATACGCAGTATTTT. Protein: CATSDGTGGWTDTQYF.

J is TRBJ2-1 and V is TRBV6-5, with TRBD2 matching over 7 bases. Trimming took 5 bases from V and 8 from J; bases not matched to a gene: 6. This CDR3 is 13 amino acids long. CDR1 MNHEY and CDR2 SVGAGI come from the germline V gene. CDR3 DNA: TGTGCCAGCAGTCCCCGGACTAGATATGAGCAGTTCTTC. The encoded protein is CASSPRTRYEQFF.

In this sample, this clone turned up once. This chain links TRBV29-1 with TRBJ2-2; a weak D match, TRBD1 (5 bases). CDR3 length: 14 amino acids. Germline V gives CDR1 SQVTM, CDR2 ANQGSEA. DNA for the CDR3: TGCAGTTTTCAGGGTTTAAGGAGCACCGGGGAGCTGTTTTTT. Protein product: CSFQGLRSTGELFF.

The chain has TRBV9 and TRBJ2-3; the D is unclear. The CDR3 covers 14 residues. Germline values: CDR1 SGDLS, CDR2 YYNGEE. The germline V and J ends were trimmed by 3 bases and 2 bases, with 10 bases remaining between them. CDR3 region: CASSAGVNTDTQYF. In DNA form, the CDR3 reads TGTGCCAGCAGCGCCGGAGTTAACACAGATACGCAGTATTTT.

The chain combines TRBV28 with TRBJ2-7, with 13 bases identical to TRBD2. V lost 5 bases, J lost 3 bases, and 10 bases stayed unmatched. Germline V gene data show CDR1 as MDHEN and CDR2 as SYDVKM. This CDR3 has 17 amino acids. CDR3: CASSPGTSGNKYYEQYF. The CDR3 DNA is TGTGCCAGCAGTCCCGGGACTAGCGGGAATAAATACTACGAGCAGTACTTC.

The chain employs TRBV19 and TRBJ1-2, with D maybe TRBD1 (5 bases). With 10 bases removed from V and 8 bases from J, the gap between germline ends came to 23 bases. Germline V CDR1 and CDR2: LNHDA, SQIVND (reference sequence). The CDR3 spans 14 residues. CDR3 amino acids: CATSTRGKEMGYTF. CDR3 in DNA: TGTGCCACATCAACAAGGGGCAAAGAGATGGGCTACACCTTC.

The rearrangement uses TRBV29-1 and TRBJ1-4, with TRBD1 matching 8 bases. CDR1 is SQVTM, CDR2 ANQGSEA, per germline. The CDR3 has 14 amino acids. J lost 5 bases, V lost 7 bases, and 9 bases had no gene match. In DNA form, the CDR3 reads TGCAGCGCGACAGGGGCGGAACAAAATGAAAAACTGTTTTTT. Its translation: CSATGAEQNEKLFF. Full variable domain (rest looked up from reference TRBV29-1 and TRBJ1-4): SAVISQKPSRDICQRGTSLTIQCQVDSQVTMMFWYRQQPGQSLTLIATANQGSEATYESGFVIDKFPISRPNLTFSTLTVSNMSPEDSSIYLCSATGAEQNEKLFFGSGTQLSVL.

This clone has just a few counts. V usage is TRBV5-1 and J usage is TRBJ1-2; the match to TRBD1 covers 9 bases. Germline CDR1 and CDR2: SGHRS and YFSETQ. Trimming removed 3 bases from V and 4 bases from J; junction bases left unmatched: 13. The CDR3 contains 17 residues. The CDR3 DNA is TGCGCCAGCAGCTATGGGGGCGGGACAGGGAATAGCTATGGCTACACCTTC. It specifies CASSYGGGTGNSYGYTF.

The rearrangement links TRBV7-2 to TRBJ1-3; D gene ambiguous. The CDR3 covers 15 residues. The germline gives CDR1 SGHTA, CDR2 FQGNSA. Trimming shortened V by 2 bases and J by 0 bases, and 8 bases separated the two germline ends. In DNA, the CDR3 is TGTGCCAGCAGCTTAAAGGAGGGCTCTGGAAACACCATATATTTT. The encoded protein is CASSLKEGSGNTIYF.

The J gene is TRBJ2-3, the V gene TRBV7-6; D is ambiguous. Trimming shortened V by 4 bases and J by 6 bases, and 11 bases separated the two germline ends. The CDR3 contains 13 residues. The germline CDR1 and CDR2 sequences are SGHVS and FNYEAQ. CDR3 in amino acids: CASSSLTSDTQYF. As DNA, the CDR3 is TGTGCCAGCAGCTCTCTGACTTCGGATACGCAGTATTTT.

The rearrangement uses TRBV25-1 and TRBJ1-2, with D unclear. Trimming pared 2 bases from V and 4 bases from J, leaving 8 bases between. Looked up from germline, CDR1 is MGHDK and CDR2 is SYGVNS. The CDR3 consists of 13 residues. CDR3 nucleotides: TGTGCCAGCAGTGAAGGCACTAGCTATGGCTACACCTTC. Protein sequence: CASSEGTSYGYTF.

A single count supports this clone. The CDR3 nucleotides are TGTGCCAGCAGGCGCGGACAGTACACTGAAGCTTTCTTT. Protein: CASRRGQYTEAFF. V is TRBV28 and J is TRBJ1-1, with D possibly matching TRBD1 (6 bases). The CDR3 covers 13 residues. The germline V gene has CDR1 MDHEN and CDR2 SYDVKM. Trimming cost V 6 bases and J 3 bases, with 11 bases left between them.

This clone turned up a few times. This chain links TRBV11-3 with TRBJ2-3; TRBD1 agrees at 8 bases. With V trimmed by 5 bases and J by 6 bases, 10 bases remained unmatched. The CDR3 contains 15 residues. Germline loops: CDR1 SGHNT, CDR2 YENEEA. CDR3 sequence (DNA): TGTGCCAGCAGCCCCTACGGGACAGGACCGGATACGCAGTATTTT. As protein: CASSPYGTGPDTQYF.

The genes are TRBV10-3 and TRBJ2-2, with unresolved D. The CDR3 spans 13 residues. In germline, CDR1 is ENHRY, CDR2 SYGVKD. Trimming cost V 5 bases and J 5 bases, with 9 bases left between them. The CDR3 DNA is TGTGCCATCAGTACCGACAAGACCGGGGAGCTGTTTTTT. Translation gives CAISTDKTGELFF.

This clone was observed a single time. J is TRBJ1-1 and V is TRBV2; the D is unclear. V was pared by 4 bases and J by 0 bases, with 9 bases between. Germline V gene lookup returns CDR1 SNHLY and CDR2 FYNNEI. The CDR3 has 14 amino acids. CDR3 nucleotides: TGTGCCAGCAGTGTCGGTCGCGTGAACACTGAAGCTTTCTTT. As protein: CASSVGRVNTEAFF.

The rearrangement uses TRBV5-1 and TRBJ2-5, with 9 bases identical to TRBD2. J was trimmed by 5 bases and V by 3 bases; bases with no gene match: 14. CDR1 is SGHRS, CDR2 YFSETQ, per germline. The CDR3 extends over 17 amino acids. The DNA of the CDR3 is TGCGCCAGCAGCTGGGGAAGCGGGGGGCCCTTTGGGGAGACCCAGTACTTC. It codes for CASSWGSGGPFGETQYF. Variable domain in full (rest from reference TRBV5-1 and TRBJ2-5): KAGVTQTPRYLIKTRGQQVTLSCSPISGHRSVSWYQQTPGQGLQFLFEYFSETQRNKGNFPGRFSGRQFSNSRSEMNVSTLELGDSALYLCASSWGSGGPFGETQYFGPGTRLLVL.

The chain joins TRBV13 to TRBJ1-2, with 11 bases matching TRBD1. V lost 5 bases, J lost 12 bases, and 5 bases stayed unmatched. Germline V gives CDR1 PRHDT, CDR2 FYEKMQ (reference sequence). This CDR3 has 12 amino acids. The CDR3 region is CASSIRTGGNTF. CDR3 DNA: TGTGCCAGCAGCATAAGGACAGGGGGCAACACCTTC.

The V gene is TRBV6-6, the J gene TRBJ1-1; the match to TRBD1 covers 8 bases. Germline V gene lookup returns CDR1 MNHNY and CDR2 SVGAGI (reference sequence). Losses at the gene ends were 6 bases for V and 0 bases for J; bases not matched to a gene: 6. The CDR3 consists of 15 residues. This chain's CDR3 is CASSGQGPMNTEAFF. In nucleotides, the CDR3 is TGTGCCAGCAGCGGACAGGGACCAATGAACACTGAAGCTTTCTTT.

The chain joins TRBV29-1 to TRBJ1-1; maybe TRBD1 (6 bases). Looked up from germline, CDR1 is SQVTM and CDR2 is ANQGSEA. The germline V and J ends were trimmed by 2 bases and 1 base, with 11 bases remaining between them. This CDR3 is built from 14 residues. The chain's CDR3 is CSVETGPRNTEAFF. The CDR3 DNA reads TGCAGCGTTGAAACAGGGCCACGGAACACTGAAGCTTTCTTT.

V gene TRBV6-5 combines with J gene TRBJ2-7; the match to TRBD1 covers 7 bases. V lost 6 bases to trimming and J lost 3 bases; unmatched junction nucleotides: 5. Germline V lookup: CDR1 MNHEY, CDR2 SVGAGI. There are 13 residues in the CDR3. The CDR3 reads CASRAAGGYEQYF. Written as DNA, the CDR3 is TGTGCCAGCAGGGCGGCAGGGGGCTACGAGCAGTACTTC.

V is TRBV30 and J is TRBJ2-3, with 7 bases that match TRBD1. CDR3 length equals 15 residues. Germline assignment: CDR1 GTSNPN and CDR2 SVGIG (reference sequence). After removal of 1 base from V and 0 bases from J, the junction contained 4 bases not matched to a gene. The CDR3: CAWSAHRGSTDTQYF. The CDR3 nucleotides are TGTGCCTGGAGTGCTCACAGGGGTAGCACAGATACGCAGTATTTT.

As to this clone: No DNA is shown, since the ends of the CDR3 on it are uncertain; the CDR3 is the one TCRdb lists. The chain uses TRBV21-1 and TRBJ2-1; the table's D call, TRBD2, has no DNA check behind it. TRBV21-1 is designated a pseudogene. From its first to its last residue, the CDR3 has 20 amino acids. The CDR3 here is CDQQTEGWGPGTSWNNEQFF.

V is TRBV6-4 and J is TRBJ1-2; 8 nucleotides match TRBD1. CDR3 size: 14 residues. V lost 5 bases, J lost 7 bases, and 9 bases stayed unmatched. Germline values: CDR1 MRHNA, CDR2 SNTAGT. The CDR3 DNA reads TGTGCCAGCAGTTCCGACAGGGGTTTTTCTGGCTACACCTTC. It codes for CASSSDRGFSGYTF.

Concerning this clone itself: One junction end does not reproduce the germline sequence, and a read error may be involved. This sequence joins TRBV15 and TRBJ1-2; D possibly corresponds to TRBD1 (6 bases). The CDR3 runs to 15 residues. In germline, CDR1 is LNHNV, CDR2 YYDKDF (reference sequence). CDR3 nucleotides: TGTGCCACCAGCAGAGATTCGCAGGGGTCCTATGACTACACCTTC. Its translation: CATSRDSQGSYDYTF. The whole variable domain, filled in from reference TRBV15 and TRBJ1-2, reads DAMVIQNPRYQVTQFGKPVTLSCSQTLNHNVMYWYQQKSSQAPKLLFHYYDKDFNNEADTPDNFQSRRPNTSFCFLDIRSPGLGDTAMYLCATSRDSQGSYDYTFGSGTRLTVV.

V is TRBV30 and J is TRBJ2-7; TRBD1 might be the D (5 bases). The CDR3 runs 12 residues. V gave up 2 bases and J gave up 6 bases, with 11 bases separating them. Germline loops: CDR1 GTSNPN, CDR2 SVGIG (reference sequence). CDR3 DNA sequence: TGTGCCTGGAGTCTGGACACTGGCGAGCAGTACTTC. Translated, it gives CAWSLDTGEQYF.